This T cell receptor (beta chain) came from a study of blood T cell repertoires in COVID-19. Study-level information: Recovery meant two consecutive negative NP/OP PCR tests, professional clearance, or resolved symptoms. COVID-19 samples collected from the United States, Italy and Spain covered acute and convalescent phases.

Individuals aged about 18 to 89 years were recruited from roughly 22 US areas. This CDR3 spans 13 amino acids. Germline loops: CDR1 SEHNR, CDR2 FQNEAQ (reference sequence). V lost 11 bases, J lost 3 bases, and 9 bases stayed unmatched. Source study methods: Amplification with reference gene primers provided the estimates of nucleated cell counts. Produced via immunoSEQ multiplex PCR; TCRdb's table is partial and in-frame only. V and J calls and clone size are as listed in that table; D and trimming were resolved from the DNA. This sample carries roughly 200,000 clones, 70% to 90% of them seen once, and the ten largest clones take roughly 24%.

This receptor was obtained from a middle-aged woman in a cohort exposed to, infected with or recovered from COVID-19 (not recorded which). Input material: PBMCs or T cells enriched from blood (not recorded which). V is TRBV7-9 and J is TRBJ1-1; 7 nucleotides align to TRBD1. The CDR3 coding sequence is TGTGCCGGACATAGGGGGCGGGACACTGAAGCTTTCTTT. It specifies CAGHRGRDTEAFF. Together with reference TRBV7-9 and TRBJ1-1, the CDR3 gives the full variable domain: DTGVSQNPRHKITKRGQNVTFRCDPISEHNRLYWYRQTLGQGPEFLTYFQNEAQLEKSRLLSDRFSAERPKGSFSTLEIQRTEQGDSAMYLCAGHRGRDTEAFFGQGTRLTVV.